These T cell receptor beta chains were read from a single sample in a study of T cell responses to AZD1222 COVID-19 vaccine. Clones were sequenced by immunoSEQ multiplex PCR, and TCRdb holds only the in-frame ones, with some missing. Among around 80,000 clones listed, 90% to 95% were seen once. The sequencing used peripheral blood, collected on day 0 of AZD1222 vaccination. The receptors derive from an adult in good health. Both conserved end residues are part of each CDR3. The order of the fields is V gene, J gene, clone size, D gene, CDR3 protein, CDR3 DNA. D genes are given only for firm matches. Some rows mark clone size as missing; the rest say once, few, many or name a class of expanded clone.

v_call: TRBV12-3/TRBV12-4; j_call: TRBJ2-3; clone_size: NA; d_call: NA; cdr3_aa: CASQTDSTDTQYF; cdr3_nt: TGTGCCAGTCAGACGGATAGCACAGATACGCAGTATTTT
v_call: TRBV5-4; j_call: TRBJ1-2; clone_size: NA; d_call: NA; cdr3_aa: CASSPDQSQVYGYTF; cdr3_nt: TGTGCCAGCAGCCCCGATCAATCACAAGTTTATGGCTACACCTTC
v_call: TRBV19; j_call: TRBJ1-4; clone_size: NA; d_call: TRBD1; cdr3_aa: CASSIFGQGDDVLEKLFF; cdr3_nt: TGTGCCAGTAGTATATTCGGACAGGGGGATGATGTCCTTGAAAAACTGTTTTTT
v_call: TRBV6-1; j_call: TRBJ2-1; clone_size: NA; d_call: NA; cdr3_aa: CASSEDHSSYNEQFF; cdr3_nt: TGTGCCAGCAGCGAAGACCATAGCTCCTACAATGAGCAGTTCTTC
v_call: TRBV9; j_call: TRBJ1-4; clone_size: NA; d_call: NA; cdr3_aa: CASSVAPRVGEKLFF; cdr3_nt: TGTGCCAGCAGCGTAGCCCCAAGAGTTGGTGAAAAACTGTTTTTT
v_call: TRBV5-4; j_call: TRBJ1-1; clone_size: NA; d_call: NA; cdr3_aa: CASSLGGGATEAFF; cdr3_nt: TGTGCCAGCAGTTTAGGGGGGGGCGCCACTGAAGCTTTCTTT
v_call: TRBV4-1; j_call: TRBJ2-5; clone_size: NA; d_call: NA; cdr3_aa: CASSRMQGETQYF; cdr3_nt: TGCGCCAGCAGCCGCATGCAGGGGGAGACCCAGTACTTC
v_call: TRBV7-3; j_call: TRBJ2-3; clone_size: NA; d_call: NA; cdr3_aa: CASSLSSTDTQYF; cdr3_nt: TGTGCCAGCAGCTTAAGTAGTACAGATACGCAGTATTTT
v_call: TRBV27; j_call: TRBJ2-1; clone_size: NA; d_call: TRBD2; cdr3_aa: CASSSLAGGKVWQFF; cdr3_nt: TGTGCCAGCAGTTCACTAGCGGGGGGGAAGGTGTGGCAGTTCTTC
v_call: TRBV3-1/TRBV3-2; j_call: TRBJ1-5; clone_size: NA; d_call: NA; cdr3_aa: CASSPNSLNQPQHF; cdr3_nt: TGTGCCAGCAGCCCTAACAGTTTGAATCAGCCCCAGCATTTT
v_call: TRBV5-4; j_call: TRBJ2-7; clone_size: NA; d_call: TRBD2; cdr3_aa: CASSLGGGYEQYF; cdr3_nt: TGTGCCAGCAGCTTGGGGGGGGGCTACGAGCAGTACTTC
v_call: TRBV7-7; j_call: TRBJ1-6; clone_size: NA; d_call: TRBD1; cdr3_aa: CASSYRDRGTGSPLHF; cdr3_nt: TGTGCTAGCAGCTACCGGGACAGGGGTACCGGTTCACCCCTCCACTTT
v_call: TRBV9; j_call: TRBJ1-1; clone_size: NA; d_call: NA; cdr3_aa: CASSDRPYTEAFF; cdr3_nt: TGTGCCAGCAGCGACAGGCCATATACTGAAGCTTTCTTT
v_call: TRBV6-5; j_call: TRBJ2-2; clone_size: NA; d_call: TRBD2; cdr3_aa: CASTRLASNTGELFF; cdr3_nt: TGTGCCAGCACCAGACTAGCCTCGAACACCGGGGAGCTGTTTTTT
v_call: TRBV11-2; j_call: TRBJ2-1; clone_size: NA; d_call: NA; cdr3_aa: CASSLAGGLYNEQFF; cdr3_nt: TGTGCCAGCAGCTTAGCGGGGGGCCTCTACAATGAGCAGTTCTTC
v_call: TRBV5-1; j_call: TRBJ1-2; clone_size: NA; d_call: TRBD1; cdr3_aa: CASSLGGGAGYTF; cdr3_nt: TGCGCCAGCAGCTTGGGAGGGGGCGCCGGCTACACCTTC
v_call: TRBV7-2; j_call: TRBJ2-3; clone_size: NA; d_call: NA; cdr3_aa: CASSMAGQRTDTQYF; cdr3_nt: TGTGCCAGCAGCATGGCAGGGCAACGCACAGATACGCAGTATTTT
v_call: TRBV5-1; j_call: TRBJ1-2; clone_size: few; d_call: TRBD1; cdr3_aa: CASSRGTASNYGYTF; cdr3_nt: TGCGCCAGCAGCAGAGGGACAGCCTCTAACTATGGCTACACCTTC
v_call: TRBV29-1; j_call: TRBJ1-5; clone_size: NA; d_call: NA; cdr3_aa: CSVRGTVNQPQHF; cdr3_nt: TGCAGCGTTCGAGGTACAGTTAATCAGCCCCAGCATTTT
v_call: TRBV5-1; j_call: TRBJ2-7; clone_size: NA; d_call: NA; cdr3_aa: CASSGGSGSYEQYF; cdr3_nt: TGCGCCAGCAGCGGGGGGAGCGGTAGCTACGAGCAGTACTTC
v_call: TRBV27; j_call: TRBJ1-4; clone_size: NA; d_call: TRBD1; cdr3_aa: CASSLWGQGEEKLFF; cdr3_nt: TGTGCCAGCAGTTTATGGGGACAGGGTGAGGAAAAACTGTTTTTT
v_call: TRBV19; j_call: TRBJ1-4; clone_size: NA; d_call: TRBD1; cdr3_aa: CASRRQGGGEKLFF; cdr3_nt: TGTGCCAGTAGGCGACAGGGCGGGGGTGAAAAACTGTTTTTT
v_call: TRBV5-6; j_call: TRBJ2-2; clone_size: NA; d_call: TRBD1; cdr3_aa: CASSSGQRFNTGELFF; cdr3_nt: TGTGCCAGCAGCTCGGGACAGCGTTTTAACACCGGGGAGCTGTTTTTT
v_call: TRBV7-9; j_call: TRBJ1-4; clone_size: once; d_call: NA; cdr3_aa: CASSWGPNEKLFF; cdr3_nt: TGTGCCAGCAGCTGGGGGCCTAATGAAAAACTGTTTTTT
v_call: TRBV3-1/TRBV3-2; j_call: TRBJ1-3; clone_size: NA; d_call: TRBD1; cdr3_aa: CASSLYRGDGNTIYF; cdr3_nt: TGTGCCAGCAGCCTGTACAGGGGAGATGGAAACACCATATATTTT
v_call: TRBV12-1; j_call: TRBJ1-2; clone_size: NA; d_call: NA; cdr3_aa: CASSGRDRRYGYTF; cdr3_nt: TGTGCCAGCAGCGGCCGGGACAGGAGATATGGCTACACCTTC
v_call: TRBV6-1; j_call: TRBJ1-5; clone_size: NA; d_call: NA; cdr3_aa: CASSVLSRALLDSNQPQHF; cdr3_nt: TGTGCCAGCAGTGTTTTAAGCAGGGCTCTTTTAGATAGCAATCAGCCCCAGCATTTT
v_call: TRBV7-6; j_call: TRBJ1-2; clone_size: NA; d_call: TRBD1; cdr3_aa: CASSLAEQGYGYTF; cdr3_nt: TGTGCCAGCAGCTTAGCAGAACAGGGGTATGGCTACACCTTC
v_call: TRBV5-1; j_call: TRBJ1-1; clone_size: NA; d_call: NA; cdr3_aa: CASSLRGGTEAFF; cdr3_nt: TGCGCCAGCAGCTTGAGGGGAGGCACTGAAGCTTTCTTT
v_call: TRBV7-9; j_call: TRBJ1-5; clone_size: NA; d_call: NA; cdr3_aa: CASSYGSDQPQHF; cdr3_nt: TGTGCCAGCAGCTACGGGAGCGATCAGCCCCAGCATTTT
v_call: TRBV15; j_call: TRBJ2-4; clone_size: NA; d_call: NA; cdr3_aa: CATSRFGGLSKNIQYF; cdr3_nt: TGTGCCACCAGCAGATTTGGGGGGCTAAGCAAAAACATTCAGTACTTC
v_call: TRBV19; j_call: TRBJ1-5; clone_size: NA; d_call: NA; cdr3_aa: CASSMRGGGSNQPQHF; cdr3_nt: TGTGCCAGTAGTATGAGGGGAGGGGGTAGCAATCAGCCCCAGCATTTT
v_call: TRBV30; j_call: TRBJ1-2; clone_size: once; d_call: NA; cdr3_aa: CAWSTRVYGYTF; cdr3_nt: TGTGCCTGGAGTACCAGGGTCTATGGCTACACCTTC
v_call: TRBV10-2; j_call: TRBJ1-2; clone_size: NA; d_call: NA; cdr3_aa: CASKRGDYGYTF; cdr3_nt: TGCGCCAGCAAAAGGGGAGACTATGGCTACACCTTC
v_call: TRBV11-1; j_call: TRBJ2-5; clone_size: NA; d_call: NA; cdr3_aa: CASSLAEGETQYF; cdr3_nt: TGTGCCAGCAGCTTGGCTGAGGGGGAGACCCAGTACTTC
v_call: TRBV7-8; j_call: TRBJ2-3; clone_size: NA; d_call: TRBD2; cdr3_aa: CASSSRASGFIDTQYF; cdr3_nt: TGTGCCAGCAGCTCAAGAGCTAGCGGGTTCATTGATACGCAGTATTTT
v_call: TRBV7-8; j_call: TRBJ2-2; clone_size: NA; d_call: TRBD2; cdr3_aa: CASSREVGGSGELFF; cdr3_nt: TGTGCCAGCAGCCGAGAGGTGGGAGGGTCCGGGGAGCTGTTTTTT
v_call: TRBV11-1; j_call: TRBJ1-2; clone_size: NA; d_call: NA; cdr3_aa: CASSPGRVTLSGYTF; cdr3_nt: TGTGCCAGCAGCCCAGGGAGGGTTACCCTCTCTGGCTACACCTTC
v_call: TRBV28; j_call: TRBJ1-2; clone_size: NA; d_call: TRBD1; cdr3_aa: CASTPGQALSYGYTF; cdr3_nt: TGTGCCAGCACCCCCGGACAGGCACTATCCTATGGCTACACCTTC
v_call: TRBV5-1; j_call: TRBJ1-2; clone_size: NA; d_call: NA; cdr3_aa: CASSLHDPYGYTF; cdr3_nt: TGCGCCAGCAGCTTGCACGACCCATATGGCTACACCTTC
v_call: TRBV7-2; j_call: TRBJ2-2; clone_size: NA; d_call: TRBD2; cdr3_aa: CASSVMGGLAGIGTGELFF; cdr3_nt: TGTGCCAGCAGCGTCATGGGGGGGCTAGCGGGGATTGGCACCGGGGAGCTGTTTTTT
v_call: TRBV7-7; j_call: TRBJ2-5; clone_size: NA; d_call: NA; cdr3_aa: CASSRLKSETQYF; cdr3_nt: TGTGCTAGCAGCCGACTGAAGAGTGAGACCCAGTACTTC
v_call: TRBV18; j_call: TRBJ1-4; clone_size: once; d_call: NA; cdr3_aa: CASSPSILEKLFF; cdr3_nt: TGTGCCAGCTCACCCTCGATACTTGAAAAACTGTTTTTT
v_call: TRBV28; j_call: TRBJ1-3; clone_size: NA; d_call: TRBD1; cdr3_aa: CASSEGQGGNTIYF; cdr3_nt: TGTGCCAGCAGTGAGGGACAGGGGGGAAACACCATATATTTT